What follows are 21 T cell receptor beta chains derived from one specimen sequenced in a study of graft-versus-host responses after intestinal transplantation. Their antigens are not known. Libraries were prepared by immunoSEQ multiplex PCR; TCRdb keeps only in-frame clonotypes and omits some of them. The sample includes approximately 120,000 clones, over 85% of them seen just once. The input for sequencing was unstimulated CD4+ T cells sorted from spleen or lymph node cells, taken before intestinal transplant. All receptors derive from a human donor who received an intestinal transplant.

V and J are TRBV5-1 and TRBJ2-1, with TRBD2 identical over 11 bases. The trim removed 0 bases at V and 10 bases at J, leaving 6 bases unmatched. Germline V gives CDR1 SGHRS, CDR2 YFSETQ. CDR3 length: 15 amino acids. The CDR3 DNA is TGCGCCAGCAGCTTGGAAGTAGCGGGGGGGGAAGAGCAGTTCTTC. As protein: CASSLEVAGGEEQFF.

This chain links TRBV2 with TRBJ2-5; D remains unclear. The length of the CDR3 is 11 residues. Between the trimmed V and J ends, which lost 10 bases and 4 bases, there was a span of 10 bases. The germline V gene encodes CDR1 SNHLY and CDR2 FYNNEI. The CDR3: CATTSLETQYF. As DNA, the CDR3 is TGTGCCACCACTTCCCTAGAGACCCAGTACTTC.

This chain uses TRBV5-4 with TRBJ1-2, with 9 positions matching TRBD1. The CDR3 sequence is 16 residues long. The J segment lost 9 bases and the V segment lost 3 bases, leaving 15 bases of the junction unmatched. In germline, CDR1 is SGHNT, CDR2 YYREEE (reference sequence). CDR3 loop: CASSSGPGQGFRSYTF. The CDR3 nucleotides are TGTGCCAGCAGCTCCGGTCCGGGACAGGGATTTAGGAGCTACACCTTC.

The J gene is TRBJ1-6, the V gene TRBV2, with a possible D match to TRBD1 (5 bases). The germline V gene encodes CDR1 SNHLY and CDR2 FYNNEI. The CDR3 totals 14 residues. V was pared by 5 bases and J by 10 bases, with 15 bases between. CDR3 coding DNA: TGTGCCAGCAGTACTGACAGCTCCCCCTCACCCCTCCACTTT. Residues: CASSTDSSPSPLHF.

The rearrangement joins TRBV7-9 to TRBJ2-2; no clear D gene. This CDR3 contains 13 residues. Germline values: CDR1 SEHNR, CDR2 FQNEAQ (reference sequence). V lost 5 bases to trimming and J lost 7 bases, with 11 bases between them. CDR3 DNA sequence: TGTGCCAGCAGCCAGGCGTGGCGCGGGGAGCTGTTTTTT. Amino acids: CASSQAWRGELFF.

The genes are TRBV9 and TRBJ2-3, with TRBD2 matching over 9 bases. Germline V gives CDR1 SGDLS, CDR2 YYNGEE. Trimming at V came to 3 bases and at J to 4 bases, leaving 6 bases not matched to a gene. The CDR3 is 15 residues long. CDR3 loop: CASSARGGAADTQYF. The CDR3 DNA reads as TGTGCCAGCAGCGCGCGCGGGGGGGCCGCAGATACGCAGTATTTT.

V and J are TRBV19 and TRBJ1-5; the match to TRBD1 covers 8 bases. The J segment lost 2 bases and the V segment lost 4 bases, leaving 7 bases of the junction unmatched. The CDR3 is 16 amino acids. Germline V lookup: CDR1 LNHDA, CDR2 SQIVND (reference sequence). This CDR3 is CASSTGGARGNQPQHF. The CDR3, as DNA: TGTGCCAGTAGTACAGGGGGCGCGAGGGGCAATCAGCCCCAGCATTTT.

The rearrangement uses TRBV18 and TRBJ1-3; D ambiguous. V was pared by 3 bases and J by 0 bases, with 12 bases between. Germline-derived CDR1 and CDR2 are KGHSH and LQKENI. The CDR3 consists of 16 residues. The CDR3 DNA is TGTGCCAGCTCACCGTCTACTACAGCCTCTGGAAACACCATATATTTT. This encodes CASSPSTTASGNTIYF.

This clone was recorded once. The chain is built from TRBV4-2 and TRBJ2-1; 7 bases match TRBD1. CDR3 size: 18 residues. Germline loops: CDR1 LGHNA, CDR2 YNFKEQ. With 3 bases clipped from V and 1 base from J, the junction kept 12 bases outside the gene matches. CDR3 in amino acids: CASSQRYGTAHSYNEQFF. The CDR3 DNA sequence: TGTGCCAGCAGCCAGAGATATGGGACAGCCCATTCCTACAATGAGCAGTTCTTC.

The chain is built from TRBV4-1 and TRBJ2-1, with 8 bases matching TRBD2. From germline, CDR1 is MGHRA and CDR2 YSYEKL. The CDR3 runs 16 residues. After removal of 2 bases from V and 4 bases from J, the junction contained 7 bases not matched to a gene. CDR3 amino acids: CASSQTSGGAYNEQFF. The CDR3 bases are TGCGCCAGCAGCCAAACCTCCGGGGGGGCTTACAATGAGCAGTTCTTC.

The CDR3, as DNA: TGTGCCAGCTCACCAGGGAGTGGGGGCACTGAAGCTTTCTTT. This codes for CASSPGSGGTEAFF. The rearrangement uses TRBV18 and TRBJ1-1, with D perhaps TRBD1 (5 bases). Germline-derived CDR1 and CDR2 are KGHSH and LQKENI. V was trimmed by 2 bases and J by 4 bases, leaving 11 bases between them. The CDR3 is 14 amino acids.

The gene calls are TRBV11-2 and TRBJ2-1; D not resolved. The germline CDR1 and CDR2 sequences are SGHAT and FQNNGV. This CDR3 is 15 amino acids long. The V and J ends lost 2 bases and 0 bases respectively, with 8 bases between them. For the CDR3, the DNA is TGTGCCAGCAGCTTAACCGAGCTCTCCTACAATGAGCAGTTCTTC. Protein product: CASSLTELSYNEQFF. Using reference TRBV11-2 and TRBJ2-1 for the parts outside the CDR3, the full variable domain is EAGVAQSPRYKIIEKRQSVAFWCNPISGHATLYWYQQILGQGPKLLIQFQNNGVVDDSQLPKDRFSAERLKGVDSTLKIQPAKLEDSAVYLCASSLTELSYNEQFFGPGTRLTVL.

This rearrangement joins TRBV7-2 to TRBJ2-7; D call uncertain. V was cut by 5 bases and J by 1 base, with 12 bases left in between. The length of the CDR3 is 14 residues. The germline gives CDR1 SGHTA, CDR2 FQGNSA. In DNA, the CDR3 is TGTGCCAGCAGCCCTGACGCGGTTTCCTACGAGCAGTACTTC. Translated, it gives CASSPDAVSYEQYF.

The chain uses TRBV18 and TRBJ2-3; D not resolved. Trimming shortened V by 8 bases and J by 6 bases, and 21 bases separated the two germline ends. In germline, CDR1 is KGHSH, CDR2 LQKENI. CDR3 length: 15 amino acids. The CDR3, as DNA: TGTGCCAGCGCCCCCTCGCCCTTCTCACCGGATACGCAGTATTTT. The encoded protein is CASAPSPFSPDTQYF. Drawing the rest from reference TRBV18 and TRBJ2-3, the complete variable domain is NAGVMQNPRHLVRRRGQEARLRCSPMKGHSHVYWYRQLPEEGLKFMVYLQKENIIDESGMPKERFSAEFPKEGPSILRIQQVVRGDSAAYFCASAPSPFSPDTQYFGPGTRLTVL.

The chain carries TRBV19 and TRBJ1-2; D is uncertain. Germline values: CDR1 LNHDA, CDR2 SQIVND (reference sequence). This CDR3 comprises 14 residues. The V end lost 3 bases, the J end lost 5 bases, and 13 bases lay between the germline ends. The CDR3 DNA follows: TGTGCCAGTAGTATCGGAAGGAGGATATATGGCTACACCTTC. It translates to CASSIGRRIYGYTF.

The chain employs TRBV2 and TRBJ2-7; perhaps D is TRBD1 or TRBD2 (6 bases each). V shed 5 bases and J shed 3 bases, with 17 bases lying between them. This CDR3 is built from 15 residues. CDR1 and CDR2 (germline): SNHLY, FYNNEI. The CDR3 DNA sequence: TGTGCCAGCAGTCCCCGCGGGACATACGTCTACGAGCAGTACTTC. Translated, it gives CASSPRGTYVYEQYF. The variable domain in full, completed from reference TRBV2 and TRBJ2-7, reads EPEVTQTPSHQVTQMGQEVILRCVPISNHLYFYWYRQILGQKVEFLVSFYNNEISEKSEIFDDQFSVERPDGSNFTLKIRSTKLEDSAMYFCASSPRGTYVYEQYFGPGTRLTVT.

V gene TRBV5-1 combines with J gene TRBJ2-3, with 9 bases that match TRBD2. The CDR3 contains 16 residues. V lost 7 bases, J lost 2 bases, and 11 bases stayed unmatched. Looked up from germline, CDR1 is SGHRS and CDR2 is YFSETQ. The CDR3 DNA reads TGCGCCAGCGCACAAGCGGGGGGTCAACACACAGATACGCAGTATTTT. Its translation: CASAQAGGQHTDTQYF.

J is TRBJ2-7 and V is TRBV6-5; no firm D call. The CDR3 is 13 amino acids. V was cut by 2 bases and J by 2 bases, with 7 bases left in between. Germline V gives CDR1 MNHEY, CDR2 SVGAGI. The CDR3 sequence is CASSYSGTYEQYF. The CDR3 DNA is TGTGCCAGCAGTTACAGTGGGACCTACGAGCAGTACTTC.

The chain joins TRBV29-1 to TRBJ2-7; D is unresolved. CDR3 length equals 14 residues. The germline V gene has CDR1 SQVTM and CDR2 ANQGSEA. Trimming left V 4 bases short and J 3 bases short, with 16 bases between. CDR3: CSVADRRLNYEQYF. CDR3 DNA: TGCAGCGTTGCGGACCGAAGATTAAACTACGAGCAGTACTTC.

The chain has TRBV14 and TRBJ2-3; a weak D match, TRBD2 (6 bases). From germline, CDR1 is SGHDN and CDR2 FVKESK. V shed 6 bases and J shed 5 bases, with 15 bases lying between them. This CDR3 region has 14 residues. This chain's CDR3 is CASSSVGGEDTQYF. The CDR3 region has the DNA TGTGCCAGCAGTAGCGTGGGGGGAGAAGATACGCAGTATTTT.

This chain connects TRBV6-5 to TRBJ1-2; D possibly corresponds to TRBD1 (6 bases). Germline values: CDR1 MNHEY, CDR2 SVGAGI. The CDR3 loop spans 13 amino acids. Trimming removed 6 bases from V and 7 bases from J, with 15 bases in between. CDR3 DNA: TGTGCCAGCAGACCAACAGGGAAGGGTGGCTACACCTTC. The encoded protein is CASRPTGKGGYTF.